The source of this TCR beta chain is a study of CD8 T cells in ankylosing spondylitis. Points from the study as a whole: Significantly higher representation of disease-linked clones was reported for matched ankylosing spondylitis synovial fluid. Disease-associated clones were CD8+ and fairly uncommon in peripheral blood.

The CDR3 is 15 amino acids. After removal of 2 bases from V and 10 bases from J, the junction contained 7 bases not matched to a gene. Germline CDR1 MNHEY, CDR2 SVGEGT. This clonotype was seen at least ten times. Its antigen is unknown. Making use of molecular barcodes, quantitative 5'-RACE generated TCR beta libraries. TCRdb reanalysed the 5' RACE reads using MiXCR and keeps one entry per CDR3 protein. The sample includes under 200,000 distinct CDR3 sequences, about an eighth of them seen just once. The rearrangement uses TRBV6-2 or TRBV6-3 and TRBJ1-6; 8 bases are shared with TRBD1. The sequenced sample was blood, either unsorted or a sorted T cell fraction (not recorded which). The sequence came from a female donor with ankylosing spondylitis or in good health (not recorded which). The DNA for the CDR3 is TGTGCCAGCAGTTACGGCGGCAGGGGGCGATCACCCCTCCACTTT. Its translation is CASSYGGRGRSPLHF.